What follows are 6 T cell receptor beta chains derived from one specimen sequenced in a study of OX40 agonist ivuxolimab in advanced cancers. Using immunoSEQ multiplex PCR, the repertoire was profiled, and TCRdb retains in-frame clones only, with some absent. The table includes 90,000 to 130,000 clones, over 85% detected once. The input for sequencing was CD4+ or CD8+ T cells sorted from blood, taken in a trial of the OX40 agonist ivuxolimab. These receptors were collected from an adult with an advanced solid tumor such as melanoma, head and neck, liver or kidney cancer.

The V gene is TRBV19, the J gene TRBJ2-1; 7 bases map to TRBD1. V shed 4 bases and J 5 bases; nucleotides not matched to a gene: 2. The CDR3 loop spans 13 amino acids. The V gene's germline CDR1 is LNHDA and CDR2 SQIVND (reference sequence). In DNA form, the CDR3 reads TGTGCCAGTAGTACCGACAGGGACAATGAGCAGTTCTTC. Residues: CASSTDRDNEQFF.

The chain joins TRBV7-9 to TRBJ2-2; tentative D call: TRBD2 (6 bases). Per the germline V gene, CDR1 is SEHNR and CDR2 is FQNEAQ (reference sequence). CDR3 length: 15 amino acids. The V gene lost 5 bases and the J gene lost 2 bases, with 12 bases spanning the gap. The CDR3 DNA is TGTGCCAGCAGCACGGGACTGACTAACACCGGGGAGCTGTTTTTT. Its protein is CASSTGLTNTGELFF.

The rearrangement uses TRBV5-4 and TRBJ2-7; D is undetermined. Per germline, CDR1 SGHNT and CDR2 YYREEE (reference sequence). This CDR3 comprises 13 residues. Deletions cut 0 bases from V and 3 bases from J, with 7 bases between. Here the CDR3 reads CASSLAPGYEQYF. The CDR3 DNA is TGTGCCAGCAGCTTGGCCCCGGGCTACGAGCAGTACTTC.

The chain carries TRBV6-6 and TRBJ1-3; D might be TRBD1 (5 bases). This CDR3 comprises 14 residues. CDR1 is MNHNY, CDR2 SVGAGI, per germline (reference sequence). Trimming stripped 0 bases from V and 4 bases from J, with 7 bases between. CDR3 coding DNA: TGTGCCAGCAGTTACTCGGGGGTGGGAAACACCATATATTTT. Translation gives CASSYSGVGNTIYF.

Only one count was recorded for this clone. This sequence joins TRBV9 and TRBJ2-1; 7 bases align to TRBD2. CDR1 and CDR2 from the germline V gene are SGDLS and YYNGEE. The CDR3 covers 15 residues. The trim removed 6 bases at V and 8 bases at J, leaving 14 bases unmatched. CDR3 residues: CASTVSMGEGYEQFF. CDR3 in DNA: TGTGCCAGCACCGTTTCTATGGGGGAGGGATATGAGCAGTTCTTC.

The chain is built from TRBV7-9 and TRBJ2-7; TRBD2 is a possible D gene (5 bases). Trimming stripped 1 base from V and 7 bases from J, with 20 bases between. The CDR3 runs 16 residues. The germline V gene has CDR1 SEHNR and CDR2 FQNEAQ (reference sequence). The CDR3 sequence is CASSLGAPQWPGEQYF. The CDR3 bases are TGTGCCAGCAGCTTAGGAGCACCTCAGTGGCCGGGAGAGCAGTACTTC.